This entry features one T cell receptor (beta chain) sequence. The antigen is unknown. Ranging in age from about 6 to 95, the donors were healthy Caucasian individuals from Russia. The second PCR ran about 6 to 12 cycles with a sample-barcoded 5' primer and J-beta primers. At least 2.5 million CDR3-containing paired-end reads were obtained per sample. Each CDR3 protein is one row after TCRdb ran MiXCR on the 5' RACE reads. The sample yields roughly 730,000 distinct CDR3 sequences, 56% seen once. The germline CDR1 and CDR2 sequences are MNHEY and SVGEGT. This CDR3 is 15 amino acids long. With 2 bases removed from V and 0 bases from J, the gap between germline ends came to 10 bases. The data originate from a study of blood T cells in healthy people across ages. Study-wide results and caveats: Diversity was estimated from one million T cells, and these estimates were considered underestimates. The study found TCR beta diversity correlated strongly with naive T cell percentage.

Sequenced sample: blood. The chain uses TRBV6-2 or TRBV6-3 and TRBJ2-5; a weak D match, TRBD2 (5 bases). The receptor was derived from a man aged 40-50 years in good health. The CDR3 DNA is TGTGCCAGCAGTTACGTCGGGATTTACCAAGAGACCCAGTACTTC. Translation gives CASSYVGIYQETQYF.